Each of the 6 T cell receptor beta chains below was sequenced from the same sample in a study of control samples from healthy donors and cancer patients. Here immunoSEQ multiplex PCR was the method, and the copy in TCRdb shows in-frame clones only, minus some. The sample has roughly 88,000 clones, approximately 93% seen once. Material for sequencing was blood. The receptors were sampled from a woman in her 30s in good health.

This clone has only one observation. The rearrangement uses TRBV5-1 and TRBJ1-2, with a weak D call TRBD1 (6 bases). The V gene's germline CDR1 is SGHRS and CDR2 YFSETQ. CDR3 size: 15 residues. The V end lost 5 bases, the J end lost 3 bases, and 17 bases lay between the germline ends. The DNA of the CDR3 is TGCGCCAGCAGACTTTCATCTAGGACAGACTATGGCTACACCTTC. Its translation is CASRLSSRTDYGYTF. Looking up the rest from reference TRBV5-1 and TRBJ1-2 gives the full variable domain: KAGVTQTPRYLIKTRGQQVTLSCSPISGHRSVSWYQQTPGQGLQFLFEYFSETQRNKGNFPGRFSGRQFSNSRSEMNVSTLELGDSALYLCASRLSSRTDYGYTFGSGTRLTVV.

On this clone itself: The conserved final phenylalanine or tryptophan is absent from the CDR3, which likely points to a read error. The gene calls are TRBV2 and TRBJ1-2; 7 bases are a match to TRBD1. The trim removed 7 bases at V and 4 bases at J, leaving 9 bases unmatched. The CDR3 is made up of 14 amino acids. Germline V gene sequence: CDR1 SNHLY, CDR2 FYNNEI. The CDR3 DNA is TGTGCCAGCATTTACCCAGGGGGAGGCTATGGCTACACCTCC. Translation gives CASIYPGGGYGYTS.

This clone came up once. V gene TRBV19 combines with J gene TRBJ1-4, with 7 bases aligning to TRBD1. Trimming cost V 3 bases and J 7 bases; bases outside gene matches: 11. The CDR3 is 16 amino acids. Germline V gene lookup returns CDR1 LNHDA and CDR2 SQIVND (reference sequence). CDR3 bases: TGTGCCAGTAGTATGACAGGGACGGGCTTTGGTGAAAAACTGTTTTTT. It encodes CASSMTGTGFGEKLFF.

The V gene is TRBV7-8, the J gene TRBJ2-3, with a tentative D call TRBD1 (6 bases). The germline V gene has CDR1 SGHVS and CDR2 FQNEAQ. Trimming removed 1 base at V and 2 bases at J, with 13 bases between. This CDR3 comprises 16 residues. The CDR3 coding sequence is TGTGCCAGCAGCTTAGAGTGGGGGCCTACCACAGATACGCAGTATTTT. Translating it yields CASSLEWGPTTDTQYF. The entire variable domain, with the rest obtained from reference TRBV7-8 and TRBJ2-3, is as follows: GAGVSQSPRYKVAKRGQDVALRCDPISGHVSLFWYQQALGQGPEFLTYFQNEAQLDKSGLPSDRFFAERPEGSVSTLKIQRTQQEDSAVYLCASSLEWGPTTDTQYFGPGTRLTVL.

The chain joins TRBV5-6 to TRBJ2-3; 7 positions match TRBD2. CDR1 SGHDT and CDR2 YYEEEE come from the germline V gene. V was clipped by 4 bases and J by 1 base; unmatched bases: 9. This CDR3 is 16 amino acids long. The CDR3 region is CASSPLGRERTDTQYF. Written as DNA, the CDR3 is TGTGCCAGCAGCCCCCTCGGGCGGGAGCGCACAGATACGCAGTATTTT.

The sample holds one count of this clone. The chain uses TRBV7-2 and TRBJ2-1; D may be TRBD1 (6 bases). Trimming pared 0 bases from V and 5 bases from J, leaving 11 bases between. This CDR3 is 15 amino acids long. CDR1 and CDR2 from the germline V gene are SGHTA and FQGNSA. CDR3 loop: CASSLASQGDNEQFF. DNA for the CDR3: TGTGCCAGCAGCTTAGCGTCACAGGGTGACAATGAGCAGTTCTTC.